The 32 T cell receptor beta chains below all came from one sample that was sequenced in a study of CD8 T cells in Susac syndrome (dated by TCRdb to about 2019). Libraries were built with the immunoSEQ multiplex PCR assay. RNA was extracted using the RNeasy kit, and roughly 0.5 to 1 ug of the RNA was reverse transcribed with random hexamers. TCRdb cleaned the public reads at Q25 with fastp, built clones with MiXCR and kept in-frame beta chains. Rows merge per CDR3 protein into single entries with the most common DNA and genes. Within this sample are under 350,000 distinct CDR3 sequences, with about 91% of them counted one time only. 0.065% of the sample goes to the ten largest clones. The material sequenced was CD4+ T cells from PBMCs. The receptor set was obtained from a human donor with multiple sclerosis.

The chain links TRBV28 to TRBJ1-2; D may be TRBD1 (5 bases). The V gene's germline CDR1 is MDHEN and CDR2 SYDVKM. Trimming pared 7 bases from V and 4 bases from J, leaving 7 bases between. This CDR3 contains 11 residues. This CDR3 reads CASTQGYGYTF. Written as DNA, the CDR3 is TGTGCCAGCACCCAGGGCTATGGCTACACCTTC.

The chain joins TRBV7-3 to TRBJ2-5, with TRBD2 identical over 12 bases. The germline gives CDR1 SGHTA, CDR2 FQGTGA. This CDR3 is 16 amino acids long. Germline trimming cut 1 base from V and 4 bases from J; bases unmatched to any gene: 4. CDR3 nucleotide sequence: TGTGCCAGCAGCTTAAATCCGGGACTAGCGGGAGAGACCCAGTACTTC. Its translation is CASSLNPGLAGETQYF.

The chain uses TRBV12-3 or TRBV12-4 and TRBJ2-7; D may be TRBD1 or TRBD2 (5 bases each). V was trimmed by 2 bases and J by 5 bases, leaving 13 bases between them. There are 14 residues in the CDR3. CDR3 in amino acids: CASSLWAGTNEQYF. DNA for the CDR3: TGTGCCAGCAGTTTATGGGCAGGGACCAACGAGCAGTACTTC.

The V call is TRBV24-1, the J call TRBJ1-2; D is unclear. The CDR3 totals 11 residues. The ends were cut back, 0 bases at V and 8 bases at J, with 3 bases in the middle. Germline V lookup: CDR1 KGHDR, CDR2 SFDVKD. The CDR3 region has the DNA TGTGCCACCAGTGATTTGGGAGGCTACACCTTC. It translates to CATSDLGGYTF.

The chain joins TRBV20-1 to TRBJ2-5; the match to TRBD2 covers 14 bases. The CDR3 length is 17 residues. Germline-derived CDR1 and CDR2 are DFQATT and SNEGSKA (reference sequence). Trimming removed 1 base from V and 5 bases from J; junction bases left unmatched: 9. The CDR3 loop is CSARVQGLAGDLETQYF. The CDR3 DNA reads TGCAGTGCTAGAGTTCAGGGACTAGCGGGAGACCTCGAGACCCAGTACTTC.

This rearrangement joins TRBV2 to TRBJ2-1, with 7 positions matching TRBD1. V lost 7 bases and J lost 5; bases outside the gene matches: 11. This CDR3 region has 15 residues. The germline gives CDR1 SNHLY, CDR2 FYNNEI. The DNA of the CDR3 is TGTGCCAGCACCCCGGGTAGGGGGCTTGACAATGAGCAGTTCTTC. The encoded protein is CASTPGRGLDNEQFF.

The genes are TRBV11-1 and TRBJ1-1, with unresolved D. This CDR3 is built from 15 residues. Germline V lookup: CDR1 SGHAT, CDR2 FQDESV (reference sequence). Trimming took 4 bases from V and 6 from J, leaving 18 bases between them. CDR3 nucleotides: TGTGCCAGCAGCTCGTTGACCGCCGTTGGTCCTGAAGCTTTCTTT. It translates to CASSSLTAVGPEAFF.

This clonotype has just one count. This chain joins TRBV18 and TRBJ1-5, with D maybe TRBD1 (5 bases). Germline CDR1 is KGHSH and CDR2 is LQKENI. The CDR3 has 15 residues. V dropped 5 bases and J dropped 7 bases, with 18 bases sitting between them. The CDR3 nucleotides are TGTGCCAGCTCAACCGGACCTATGGGGGAGCAGCCCCAGCATTTT. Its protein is CASSTGPMGEQPQHF.

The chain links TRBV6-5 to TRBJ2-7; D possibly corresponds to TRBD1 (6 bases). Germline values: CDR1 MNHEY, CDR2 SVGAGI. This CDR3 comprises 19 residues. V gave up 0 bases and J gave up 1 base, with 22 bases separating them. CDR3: CASSYSNRPDSKISYEQYF. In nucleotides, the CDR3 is TGTGCCAGCAGTTACTCGAATAGGCCGGACAGCAAAATATCCTACGAGCAGTACTTC.

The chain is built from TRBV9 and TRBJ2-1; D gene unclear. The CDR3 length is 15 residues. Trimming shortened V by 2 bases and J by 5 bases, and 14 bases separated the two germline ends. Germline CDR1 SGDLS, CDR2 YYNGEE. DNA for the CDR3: TGTGCCAGCAGCGTCCGAGCCTCCCCCGACAATGAGCAGTTCTTC. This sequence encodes CASSVRASPDNEQFF.

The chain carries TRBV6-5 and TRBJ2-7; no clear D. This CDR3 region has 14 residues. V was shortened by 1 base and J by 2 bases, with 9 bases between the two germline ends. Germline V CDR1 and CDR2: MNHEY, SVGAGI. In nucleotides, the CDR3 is TGTGCCAGCAGTTACTTCGGCAGGCCCTACGAGCAGTACTTC. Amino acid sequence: CASSYFGRPYEQYF.

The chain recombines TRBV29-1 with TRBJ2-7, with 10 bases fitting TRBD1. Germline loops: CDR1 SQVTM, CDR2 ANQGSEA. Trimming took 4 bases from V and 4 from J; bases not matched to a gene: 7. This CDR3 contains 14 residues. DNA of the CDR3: TGCAGCGTTGTAGGTAGACAGGGGGCATACGAGCAGTACTTC. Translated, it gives CSVVGRQGAYEQYF.

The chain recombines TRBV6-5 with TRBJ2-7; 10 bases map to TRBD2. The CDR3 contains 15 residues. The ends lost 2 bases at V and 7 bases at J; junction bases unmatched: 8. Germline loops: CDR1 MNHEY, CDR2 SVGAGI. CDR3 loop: CASSYGLAGVGEQYF. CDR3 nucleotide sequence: TGTGCCAGCAGTTACGGTCTAGCGGGAGTGGGGGAGCAGTACTTC.

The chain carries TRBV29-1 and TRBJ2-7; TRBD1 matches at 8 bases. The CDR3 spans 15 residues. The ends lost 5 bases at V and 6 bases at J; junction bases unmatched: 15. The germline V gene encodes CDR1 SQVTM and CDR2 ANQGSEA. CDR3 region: CSVYQGGRGLSEQYF. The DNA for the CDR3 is TGCAGCGTTTACCAGGGTGGCAGGGGGCTCTCCGAGCAGTACTTC.

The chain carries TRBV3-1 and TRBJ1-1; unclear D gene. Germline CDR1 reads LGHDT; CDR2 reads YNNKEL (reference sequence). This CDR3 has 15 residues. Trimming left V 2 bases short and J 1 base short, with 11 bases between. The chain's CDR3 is CASSQLQHSNTEAFF. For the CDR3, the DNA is TGTGCCAGCAGCCAACTACAACACTCGAACACTGAAGCTTTCTTT.

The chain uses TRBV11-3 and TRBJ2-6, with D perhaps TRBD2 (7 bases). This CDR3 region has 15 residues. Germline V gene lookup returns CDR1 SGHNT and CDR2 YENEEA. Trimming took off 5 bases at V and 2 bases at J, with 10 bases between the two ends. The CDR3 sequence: CASSLGGAGANVLTF. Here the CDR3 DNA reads TGTGCCAGCAGCCTAGGGGGGGCTGGGGCCAACGTCCTGACTTTC.

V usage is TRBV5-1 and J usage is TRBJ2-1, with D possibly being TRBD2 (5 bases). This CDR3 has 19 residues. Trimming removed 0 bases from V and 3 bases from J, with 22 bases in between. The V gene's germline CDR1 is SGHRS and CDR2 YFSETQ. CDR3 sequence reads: CASSLGTSSGLRIYNEQFF. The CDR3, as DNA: TGCGCCAGCAGCTTGGGTACTTCAAGCGGCCTTAGAATCTACAATGAGCAGTTCTTC.

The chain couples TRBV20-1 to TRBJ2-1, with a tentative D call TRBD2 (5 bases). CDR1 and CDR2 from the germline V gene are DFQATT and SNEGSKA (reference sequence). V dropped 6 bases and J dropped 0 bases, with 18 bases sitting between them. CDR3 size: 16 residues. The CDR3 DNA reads TGCAGTGCCTCCGATTGGGGTGCGGGCTCCTACAATGAGCAGTTCTTC. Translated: CSASDWGAGSYNEQFF.

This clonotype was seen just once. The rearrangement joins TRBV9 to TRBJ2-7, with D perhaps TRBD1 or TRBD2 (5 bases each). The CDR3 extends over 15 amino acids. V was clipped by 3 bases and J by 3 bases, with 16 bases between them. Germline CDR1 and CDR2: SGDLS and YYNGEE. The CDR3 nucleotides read TGTGCCAGCAGCGCTGGAGACAGAGGGATCTACGAGCAGTACTTC. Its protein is CASSAGDRGIYEQYF.

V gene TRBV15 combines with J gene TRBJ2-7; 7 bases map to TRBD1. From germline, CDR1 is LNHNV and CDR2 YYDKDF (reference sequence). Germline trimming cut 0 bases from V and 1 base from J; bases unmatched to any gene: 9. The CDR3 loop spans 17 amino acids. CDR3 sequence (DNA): TGTGCCACCAGCAGAGATTATGAGACAGGGCAGTCCTACGAGCAGTACTTC. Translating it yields CATSRDYETGQSYEQYF.

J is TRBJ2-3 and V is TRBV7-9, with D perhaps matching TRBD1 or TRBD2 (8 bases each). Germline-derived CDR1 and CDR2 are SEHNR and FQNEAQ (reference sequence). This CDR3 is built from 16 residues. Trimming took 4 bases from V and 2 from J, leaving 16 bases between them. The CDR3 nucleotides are TGTGCCAGCAGCTGGGACAGGCGGGGGGCCACAGATACGCAGTATTTT. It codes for CASSWDRRGATDTQYF.

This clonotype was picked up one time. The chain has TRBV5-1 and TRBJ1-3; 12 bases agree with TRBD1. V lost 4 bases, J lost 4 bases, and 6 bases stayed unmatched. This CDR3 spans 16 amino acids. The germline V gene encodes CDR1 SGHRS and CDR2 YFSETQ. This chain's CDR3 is CASSPDGTGGGNTIYF. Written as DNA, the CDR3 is TGCGCCAGCAGCCCGGACGGGACAGGGGGCGGAAACACCATATATTTT.

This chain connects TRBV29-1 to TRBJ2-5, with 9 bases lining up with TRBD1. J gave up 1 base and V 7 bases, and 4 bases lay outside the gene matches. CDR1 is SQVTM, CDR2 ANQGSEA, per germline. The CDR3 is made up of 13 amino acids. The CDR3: CSGGQGGQETQYF. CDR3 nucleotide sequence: TGCAGCGGGGGACAGGGTGGCCAAGAGACCCAGTACTTC.

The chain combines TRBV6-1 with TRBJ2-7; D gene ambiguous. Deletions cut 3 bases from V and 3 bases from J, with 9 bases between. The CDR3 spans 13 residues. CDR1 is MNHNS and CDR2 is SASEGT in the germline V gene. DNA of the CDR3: TGTGCCAGCAGTGACAGGTTGGTCTACGAGCAGTACTTC. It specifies CASSDRLVYEQYF.

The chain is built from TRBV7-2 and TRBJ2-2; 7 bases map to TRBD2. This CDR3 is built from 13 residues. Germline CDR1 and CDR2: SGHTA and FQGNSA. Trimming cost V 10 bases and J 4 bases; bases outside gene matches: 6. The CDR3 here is CATRSGGTGELFF. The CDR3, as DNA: TGTGCCACGAGATCGGGAGGCACCGGGGAGCTGTTTTTT.

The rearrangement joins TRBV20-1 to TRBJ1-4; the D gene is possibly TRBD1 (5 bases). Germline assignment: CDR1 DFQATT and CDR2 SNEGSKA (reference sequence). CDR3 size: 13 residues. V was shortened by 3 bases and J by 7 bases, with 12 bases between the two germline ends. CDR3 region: CSARTPGIEKLFF. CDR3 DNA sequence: TGCAGTGCTAGGACCCCAGGGATTGAAAAACTGTTTTTT.

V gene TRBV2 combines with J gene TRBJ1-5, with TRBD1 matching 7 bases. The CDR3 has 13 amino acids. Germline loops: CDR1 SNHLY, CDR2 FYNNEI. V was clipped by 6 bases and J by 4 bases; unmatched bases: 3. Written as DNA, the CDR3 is TGTGCCAGCAGGGGACAGCTTAATCAGCCCCAGCATTTT. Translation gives CASRGQLNQPQHF.

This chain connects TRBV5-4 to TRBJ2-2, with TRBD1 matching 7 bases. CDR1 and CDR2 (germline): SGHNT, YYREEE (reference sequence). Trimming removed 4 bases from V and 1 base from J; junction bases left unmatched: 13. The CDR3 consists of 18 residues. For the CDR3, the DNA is TGTGCCAGCAGCGAGAGATTCAGGGGGTTGGTGAACACCGGGGAGCTGTTTTTT. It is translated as CASSERFRGLVNTGELFF.

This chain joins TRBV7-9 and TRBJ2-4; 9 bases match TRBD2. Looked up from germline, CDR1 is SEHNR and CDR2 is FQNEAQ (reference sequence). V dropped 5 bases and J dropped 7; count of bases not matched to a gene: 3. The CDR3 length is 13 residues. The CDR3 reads CASSSSGSNIQYF. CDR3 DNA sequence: TGTGCCAGCAGCAGTAGCGGGAGTAACATTCAGTACTTC.

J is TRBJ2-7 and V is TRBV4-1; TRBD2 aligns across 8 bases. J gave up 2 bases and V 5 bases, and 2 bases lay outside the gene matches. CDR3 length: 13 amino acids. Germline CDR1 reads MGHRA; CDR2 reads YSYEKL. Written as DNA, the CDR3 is TGCGCCAGCAGCTATAGCGGGGCCTACGAGCAGTACTTC. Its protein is CASSYSGAYEQYF.

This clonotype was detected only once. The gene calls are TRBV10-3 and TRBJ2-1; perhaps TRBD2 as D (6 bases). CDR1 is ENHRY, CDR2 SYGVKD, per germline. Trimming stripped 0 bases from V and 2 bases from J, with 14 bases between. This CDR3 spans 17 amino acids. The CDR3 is CAISESGTGAAYNEQFF. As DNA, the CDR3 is TGTGCCATCAGTGAGTCGGGGACGGGAGCGGCCTACAATGAGCAGTTCTTC.

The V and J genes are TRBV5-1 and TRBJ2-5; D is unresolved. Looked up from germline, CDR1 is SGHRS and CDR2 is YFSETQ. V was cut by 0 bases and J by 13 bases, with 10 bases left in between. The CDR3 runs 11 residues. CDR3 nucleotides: TGCGCCAGCAGCTTGGAGGGCCTTCGGTACTTC. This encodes CASSLEGLRYF.